This T cell receptor beta chain came from a study of T cells in Graves' hyperthyroidism and ophthalmopathy. Germline V gene data show CDR1 as MNHEY and CDR2 as SMNVEV (reference sequence). This CDR3 is built from 15 residues. For ophthalmopathy patients, the Clinical Activity Score was at least 3 and the NOSPECS grade at least 4; duration was under 3 months. The source of the PBMCs was less than 12 ml of fresh peripheral blood. In regard to this clonotype: One end of the junction does not line up with germline, which may come from a read error.

Amplification targeted TCR beta CDR3 regions from RNA transcripts. Researchers ran a first-round RT-PCR on the TCR CDR3 using the HTBI primer set. TCRdb re-derived calls from the multiplex PCR reads in MiXCR, one entry per CDR3 protein. The sample has some 300,000 distinct CDR3 sequences, roughly a fifth seen once. The rearrangement links TRBV27 to TRBJ2-7, with D perhaps matching TRBD2 (6 bases). Sample: blood. This TCR was recovered from a man in his fifties or sixties with Graves' ophthalmopathy. The chain's CDR3 is CASSLSAGSSYGQYF. DNA for the CDR3: TGTGCCAGCAGTTTATCCGCCGGGAGCTCCTACGGGCAGTACTTC.